These T cell receptor beta chains were read from a single sample in a study of blood T cells in healthy people across ages. Using its own MiXCR run on the 5' RACE reads, TCRdb lists one record per CDR3 protein. The sample lists about 1.1 million distinct CDR3 sequences; 30% to 40% were seen once. Input material: blood. The source is a young man in good health. Each CDR3 is given with its conserved first and last residue. D genes are given only for firm matches. Clone size, where shown, is once, few, many, or a class for clones that have expanded.

v_call: TRBV4-1; j_call: TRBJ2-1; d_call: NA; clone_size: NA; cdr3_aa: CASSQEWAQSYNEQFF; cdr3_nt: TGCGCCAGCAGCCAAGAATGGGCACAATCCTACAATGAGCAGTTCTTC
v_call: TRBV27; j_call: TRBJ2-7; d_call: TRBD1; clone_size: NA; cdr3_aa: CASRGSQGAPEQYF; cdr3_nt: TGTGCCAGCAGAGGGAGTCAGGGGGCCCCGGAGCAGTACTTC
v_call: TRBV12-3/TRBV12-4; j_call: TRBJ1-5; d_call: NA; clone_size: few; cdr3_aa: CASSLVRYQPQHF; cdr3_nt: TGTGCCAGCAGTTTGGTGCGGTATCAGCCCCAGCATTTT
v_call: TRBV12-3/TRBV12-4; j_call: TRBJ2-3; d_call: NA; clone_size: few; cdr3_aa: CASSRAPRTDTQYF; cdr3_nt: TGTGCCAGCAGTAGGGCGCCTCGCACAGATACGCAGTATTTT
v_call: TRBV29-1; j_call: TRBJ1-1; d_call: NA; clone_size: few; cdr3_aa: CSVGRRTEAFF; cdr3_nt: TGCAGCGTTGGAAGGAGAACTGAAGCTTTCTTT
v_call: TRBV5-6; j_call: TRBJ2-2; d_call: NA; clone_size: NA; cdr3_aa: CASSRTSPGTGELFF; cdr3_nt: TGTGCCAGCAGCCGTACTAGCCCTGGGACCGGGGAGCTGTTTTTT
v_call: TRBV20-1; j_call: TRBJ2-2; d_call: TRBD2; clone_size: few; cdr3_aa: CSAETSGYTGELFF; cdr3_nt: TGCAGTGCTGAGACTAGCGGATACACCGGGGAGCTGTTTTTT
v_call: TRBV7-2; j_call: TRBJ2-1; d_call: TRBD2; clone_size: NA; cdr3_aa: CASSLTGGFGNEQFF; cdr3_nt: TGTGCCAGCAGCTTAACCGGGGGGTTCGGGAATGAGCAGTTCTTC
v_call: TRBV20-1; j_call: TRBJ1-5; d_call: NA; clone_size: few; cdr3_aa: CSAEDRYSNQPQHF; cdr3_nt: TGCAGTGCAGAGGACCGTTATAGCAATCAGCCCCAGCATTTT
v_call: TRBV29-1; j_call: TRBJ2-1; d_call: NA; clone_size: NA; cdr3_aa: CSVRTLGTNEQFF; cdr3_nt: TGCAGCGTGAGAACCTTAGGAACGAATGAGCAGTTCTTC
v_call: TRBV5-1; j_call: TRBJ2-1; d_call: TRBD1; clone_size: few; cdr3_aa: CASSERTGSYNEQFF; cdr3_nt: TGCGCCAGCAGCGAAAGGACAGGCTCCTACAATGAGCAGTTCTTC
v_call: TRBV20-1; j_call: TRBJ2-2; d_call: TRBD1; clone_size: once; cdr3_aa: CSARGGTAYTGELFF; cdr3_nt: TGCAGTGCTAGGGGTGGGACAGCTTACACCGGGGAGCTGTTTTTT
v_call: TRBV20-1; j_call: TRBJ1-2; d_call: NA; clone_size: NA; cdr3_aa: CSASDFGGAAGYTF; cdr3_nt: TGCAGTGCTAGCGACTTCGGAGGGGCCGCCGGCTACACCTTC
v_call: TRBV28; j_call: TRBJ2-7; d_call: NA; clone_size: few; cdr3_aa: CASSFRSGHYEQYF; cdr3_nt: TGTGCCAGCAGTTTCCGATCAGGCCACTACGAGCAGTACTTC
v_call: TRBV20-1; j_call: TRBJ2-1; d_call: NA; clone_size: few; cdr3_aa: CSASQGGSYNEQFF; cdr3_nt: TGCAGTGCTAGCCAGGGCGGCTCCTACAATGAGCAGTTCTTC
v_call: TRBV12-3/TRBV12-4; j_call: TRBJ2-2; d_call: NA; clone_size: NA; cdr3_aa: CASRPDPGELFF; cdr3_nt: TGTGCCAGCAGGCCGGACCCCGGGGAGCTGTTTTTT
v_call: TRBV7-9; j_call: TRBJ2-4; d_call: NA; clone_size: few; cdr3_aa: CASSLAGIRDEQYF; cdr3_nt: TGTGCCAGCAGCTTAGCCGGAATTCGGGATGAGCAGTACTTC
v_call: TRBV12-3/TRBV12-4; j_call: TRBJ1-6; d_call: TRBD1; clone_size: NA; cdr3_aa: CTSSQLDRGYNSPLHF; cdr3_nt: TGTACCAGCAGCCAATTGGACAGGGGATATAATTCACCCCTCCACTTT
v_call: TRBV6-6; j_call: TRBJ2-5; d_call: TRBD2; clone_size: NA; cdr3_aa: CASSRLTSGGYNEQYF; cdr3_nt: TGTGCCAGCAGTCGCCTTACTAGCGGGGGATACAATGAGCAGTACTTC
v_call: TRBV20-1; j_call: TRBJ2-5; d_call: TRBD2; clone_size: few; cdr3_aa: CSAAGGWQETQYF; cdr3_nt: TGCAGTGCCGCGGGGGGCTGGCAGGAGACCCAGTACTTC
v_call: TRBV19; j_call: TRBJ1-1; d_call: NA; clone_size: once; cdr3_aa: CASSIRSFGEAFF; cdr3_nt: TGTGCCAGTAGTATTCGTTCCTTCGGTGAAGCTTTCTTT
v_call: TRBV5-4; j_call: TRBJ2-2; d_call: NA; clone_size: NA; cdr3_aa: CASSLAGRGPGELFF; cdr3_nt: TGTGCCAGCAGCTTGGCCGGACGCGGTCCCGGGGAGCTGTTTTTT
v_call: TRBV27; j_call: TRBJ1-1; d_call: NA; clone_size: few; cdr3_aa: CASSLGRELVEAFF; cdr3_nt: TGTGCCAGCAGTTTAGGGCGGGAGTTGGTTGAAGCTTTCTTT
v_call: TRBV7-2; j_call: TRBJ2-1; d_call: TRBD2; clone_size: NA; cdr3_aa: CASSPGLAESNYNEQFF; cdr3_nt: TGTGCCAGCAGCCCTGGACTAGCGGAGTCGAACTACAATGAGCAGTTCTTC
v_call: TRBV4-2; j_call: TRBJ1-1; d_call: NA; clone_size: few; cdr3_aa: CASSQGDRPEPFF; cdr3_nt: TGTGCCAGCAGCCAGGGAGACAGGCCCGAACCTTTCTTT
v_call: TRBV7-2; j_call: TRBJ1-1; d_call: TRBD1; clone_size: NA; cdr3_aa: CASSYSTGVNTEAFF; cdr3_nt: TGTGCCAGCAGCTACTCGACAGGGGTCAACACTGAAGCTTTCTTT
v_call: TRBV30; j_call: TRBJ2-3; d_call: TRBD1; clone_size: NA; cdr3_aa: CACRTGNTDTQYF; cdr3_nt: TGTGCCTGTAGGACAGGGAACACAGATACGCAGTATTTT
v_call: TRBV28; j_call: TRBJ1-5; d_call: NA; clone_size: NA; cdr3_aa: CASRSGGVSDQPQHF; cdr3_nt: TGTGCCAGCAGGTCCGGGGGGGTTTCGGATCAGCCCCAGCATTTT
v_call: TRBV6-1; j_call: TRBJ2-3; d_call: NA; clone_size: few; cdr3_aa: CATQNRGGITDTQYF; cdr3_nt: TGTGCCACCCAAAACAGGGGCGGGATCACAGATACGCAGTATTTT
v_call: TRBV2; j_call: TRBJ2-7; d_call: NA; clone_size: NA; cdr3_aa: CATQITGYEQYF; cdr3_nt: TGTGCCACCCAGATTACAGGCTACGAGCAGTACTTC
v_call: TRBV6-1; j_call: TRBJ1-4; d_call: NA; clone_size: NA; cdr3_aa: CASSAGTLPPTDEKLFF; cdr3_nt: TGTGCCAGCAGTGCTGGGACCTTACCTCCAACAGATGAAAAACTGTTTTTT
v_call: TRBV27; j_call: TRBJ2-1; d_call: NA; clone_size: NA; cdr3_aa: CASSLSSIGGNEQFF; cdr3_nt: TGTGCCAGCAGTTTATCTTCAATTGGGGGGAATGAGCAGTTCTTC
v_call: TRBV10-3; j_call: TRBJ2-2; d_call: NA; clone_size: NA; cdr3_aa: CAISRDGVNTGELFF; cdr3_nt: TGTGCCATCAGCCGGGACGGGGTGAACACCGGGGAGCTGTTTTTT
v_call: TRBV5-1; j_call: TRBJ2-5; d_call: TRBD1; clone_size: NA; cdr3_aa: CASSSILQGATETQYF; cdr3_nt: TGCGCCAGCAGCTCAATCCTACAGGGGGCCACTGAGACCCAGTACTTC
v_call: TRBV6-1; j_call: TRBJ2-1; d_call: NA; clone_size: few; cdr3_aa: CASSHRVYYRSYNEQFF; cdr3_nt: TGTGCCAGCAGCCACAGGGTCTACTACCGCTCCTACAATGAGCAGTTCTTC
v_call: TRBV28; j_call: TRBJ2-3; d_call: NA; clone_size: NA; cdr3_aa: CASSPRQGWEGDTQYF; cdr3_nt: TGTGCCAGCAGCCCTCGACAGGGATGGGAGGGAGATACGCAGTATTTT
v_call: TRBV6-2/TRBV6-3; j_call: TRBJ2-3; d_call: NA; clone_size: NA; cdr3_aa: CASSSPNTQYF; cdr3_nt: TGTGCCAGCAGTTCTCCAAATACGCAGTATTTT
v_call: TRBV7-2; j_call: TRBJ2-7; d_call: TRBD2; clone_size: once; cdr3_aa: CASSLAVGGSNEQYF; cdr3_nt: TGTGCCAGCAGCTTAGCGGTGGGAGGGAGCAATGAGCAGTACTTC
v_call: TRBV9; j_call: TRBJ2-2; d_call: TRBD1; clone_size: NA; cdr3_aa: CASSVTGASGELFF; cdr3_nt: TGTGCCAGCAGCGTAACAGGGGCCTCCGGGGAGCTGTTTTTT
v_call: TRBV9; j_call: TRBJ1-5; d_call: TRBD1; clone_size: few; cdr3_aa: CASSPPDRPSNQPQHF; cdr3_nt: TGTGCCAGCAGCCCACCGGACAGGCCAAGCAATCAGCCCCAGCATTTT
v_call: TRBV5-1; j_call: TRBJ2-3; d_call: TRBD2; clone_size: NA; cdr3_aa: CASSFTSGAIMADTQYF; cdr3_nt: TGCGCCAGCAGCTTTACTAGCGGGGCGATTATGGCAGATACGCAGTATTTT
v_call: TRBV27; j_call: TRBJ2-3; d_call: TRBD1; clone_size: once; cdr3_aa: CASSLKGQGWSDAQYF; cdr3_nt: TGTGCCAGCAGTTTAAAGGGACAGGGGTGGTCAGATGCGCAGTATTTT
v_call: TRBV20-1; j_call: TRBJ2-7; d_call: NA; clone_size: few; cdr3_aa: CSASELGINEQYF; cdr3_nt: TGCAGTGCAAGCGAATTGGGTATCAACGAGCAGTACTTC
v_call: TRBV3-1; j_call: TRBJ1-2; d_call: TRBD1; clone_size: few; cdr3_aa: CASSQGTGEGYTF; cdr3_nt: TGTGCCAGCAGCCAAGGGACAGGGGAAGGCTACACCTTC
v_call: TRBV11-2; j_call: TRBJ2-3; d_call: TRBD1; clone_size: NA; cdr3_aa: CASSLVGTGTPTDTQYF; cdr3_nt: TGTGCCAGCAGCTTAGTCGGGACAGGGACCCCCACAGATACGCAGTATTTT
v_call: TRBV10-3; j_call: TRBJ2-1; d_call: TRBD1; clone_size: many; cdr3_aa: CAISGRQGVVNNEQFF; cdr3_nt: TGTGCCATCAGTGGGAGACAGGGGGTAGTCAACAATGAGCAGTTCTTC
v_call: TRBV4-3; j_call: TRBJ2-3; d_call: TRBD1; clone_size: NA; cdr3_aa: CASSQDPGTGADTQYF; cdr3_nt: TGCGCCAGCAGCCAAGATCCGGGGACAGGGGCCGATACGCAGTATTTT
v_call: TRBV4-1; j_call: TRBJ1-3; d_call: NA; clone_size: few; cdr3_aa: CASSQDLERNTIYF; cdr3_nt: TGCGCCAGCAGCCAAGATCTAGAACGAAACACCATATATTTT
v_call: TRBV9; j_call: TRBJ2-3; d_call: TRBD2; clone_size: NA; cdr3_aa: CASSPRTSGGDRTDTQYF; cdr3_nt: TGTGCCAGCAGCCCCCGGACTAGCGGGGGAGATCGCACAGATACGCAGTATTTT
v_call: TRBV7-9; j_call: TRBJ2-4; d_call: NA; clone_size: NA; cdr3_aa: CASSLAAGAGNIQYF; cdr3_nt: TGTGCCAGCAGCTTAGCGGCAGGGGCCGGGAACATTCAGTACTTC
v_call: TRBV6-2/TRBV6-3; j_call: TRBJ2-2; d_call: NA; clone_size: NA; cdr3_aa: CASSIFGGELFF; cdr3_nt: TGTGCCAGCAGTATTTTTGGCGGGGAGCTGTTTTTT
v_call: TRBV20-1; j_call: TRBJ1-5; d_call: TRBD1; clone_size: NA; cdr3_aa: CSAERDRVSSNQPQHF; cdr3_nt: TGCAGTGCCGAACGGGACAGGGTATCTAGCAATCAGCCCCAGCATTTT
v_call: TRBV4-1; j_call: TRBJ2-5; d_call: NA; clone_size: NA; cdr3_aa: CASSPLNTGTNEQYF; cdr3_nt: TGCGCCAGCAGCCCCTTAAATACAGGGACAAATGAGCAGTACTTC
v_call: TRBV4-1; j_call: TRBJ2-1; d_call: TRBD1; clone_size: many; cdr3_aa: CASSQYRDRGPNEQFF; cdr3_nt: TGCGCCAGCAGCCAGTACCGGGACAGGGGACCCAATGAGCAGTTCTTC
v_call: TRBV6-1; j_call: TRBJ2-7; d_call: TRBD1; clone_size: few; cdr3_aa: CASSVEGRDRGRNEQYF; cdr3_nt: TGTGCCAGCAGTGTTGAAGGTAGGGACAGGGGGCGGAACGAGCAGTACTTC
v_call: TRBV6-1; j_call: TRBJ2-5; d_call: NA; clone_size: NA; cdr3_aa: CASNPQGFQETQYF; cdr3_nt: TGTGCCAGCAACCCCCAGGGATTTCAAGAGACCCAGTACTTC
v_call: TRBV29-1; j_call: TRBJ1-4; d_call: NA; clone_size: NA; cdr3_aa: CSVEVGGGREKLFF; cdr3_nt: TGCAGCGTTGAAGTCGGGGGGGGTCGGGAAAAACTGTTTTTT
v_call: TRBV12-3/TRBV12-4; j_call: TRBJ2-7; d_call: TRBD1; clone_size: NA; cdr3_aa: CASSPTGQYYEQYF; cdr3_nt: TGTGCCAGCAGCCCGACGGGACAGTACTACGAGCAGTACTTC
v_call: TRBV6-5; j_call: TRBJ2-1; d_call: NA; clone_size: NA; cdr3_aa: CASSYSKNSYNEQFF; cdr3_nt: TGTGCCAGCAGTTACTCGAAGAACTCCTACAATGAGCAGTTCTTC